These 9 T cell receptor beta chains came from one sample sequenced in a study of blood T cell repertoires in COVID-19. Sequencing used immunoSEQ multiplex PCR; TCRdb keeps in-frame clones, though not all of them. Counted here are fewer than 110,000 clones, more than 70% occurring once; the ten biggest clones make up under 5.5%. The sample taken for sequencing was peripheral blood. These TCRs come from a middle-aged man with active or convalescent COVID-19.

This clone was counted a few times. This chain joins TRBV28 and TRBJ2-7, with D maybe TRBD1 (6 bases). The CDR3 runs 14 residues. Trimming left V 8 bases short and J 6 bases short, with 20 bases between. Germline values: CDR1 MDHEN, CDR2 SYDVKM. The CDR3 reads CASQRAGVGLEQYF. The DNA of the CDR3 is TGTGCCAGCCAAAGGGCAGGGGTAGGGCTCGAGCAGTACTTC.

The genes are TRBV3-1 (or the pseudogene TRBV3-2) and TRBJ2-5; a weak D match, TRBD1 (6 bases). V was clipped by 3 bases and J by 0 bases, with 11 bases between them. CDR1 LGHDT and CDR2 YNNKEL come from the germline V gene (reference sequence). The CDR3 has 15 amino acids. The CDR3 is CASSQGTTYQETQYF. The CDR3 DNA is TGTGCCAGCAGCCAGGGGACAACGTACCAAGAGACCCAGTACTTC.

The chain recombines TRBV7-9 with TRBJ1-4; 7 bases agree with TRBD1. The CDR3 runs 15 residues. Germline V lookup: CDR1 SEHNR, CDR2 FQNEAQ (reference sequence). J gave up 5 bases and V 5 bases, and 8 bases lay outside the gene matches. The CDR3 nucleotides read TGTGCCAGCAGCCCAGGGGGGACAGCAAATGAAAAACTGTTTTTT. Its protein product is CASSPGGTANEKLFF.

This chain connects TRBV7-2 to TRBJ1-1; no clear D gene. There are 11 residues in the CDR3. Germline CDR1 and CDR2: SGHTA and FQGNSA. Between the trimmed V and J ends, which lost 2 bases and 6 bases, there was a span of 4 bases. The CDR3 region is CASSLSPEAFF. In nucleotides, the CDR3 is TGTGCCAGCAGCTTAAGCCCTGAAGCTTTCTTT.

This chain links TRBV9 with TRBJ2-5, with TRBD1 matching over 8 bases. The V segment lost 3 bases and the J segment 2 bases; nucleotides outside the gene matches: 3. There are 14 residues in the CDR3. CDR1 SGDLS and CDR2 YYNGEE come from the germline V gene. CDR3 coding DNA: TGTGCCAGCAGCGGGAGGACAGGGCAAGAGACCCAGTACTTC. Amino acid sequence: CASSGRTGQETQYF. The full variable domain, in which reference TRBV9 and TRBJ2-5 provide the parts outside the CDR3, is DSGVTQTPKHLITATGQRVTLRCSPRSGDLSVYWYQQSLDQGLQFLIQYYNGEERAKGNILERFSAQQFPDLHSELNLSSLELGDSALYFCASSGRTGQETQYFGPGTRLLVL.

V gene TRBV11-3 combines with J gene TRBJ2-7; 14 bases align to TRBD2. This CDR3 spans 14 amino acids. V shed 5 bases and J 6 bases; nucleotides not matched to a gene: 3. CDR1 SGHNT and CDR2 YENEEA come from the germline V gene. Written as DNA, the CDR3 is TGTGCCAGCAGCCCCGGGACTAGCGGGAGCGAGCAGTACTTC. Translation: CASSPGTSGSEQYF.

J is TRBJ2-3 and V is TRBV27, with TRBD2 identical over 12 bases. Trimming took 8 bases from V and 8 from J; bases not matched to a gene: 8. This CDR3 has 14 amino acids. Germline lookup yields CDR1 MNHEY and CDR2 SMNVEV (reference sequence). CDR3 nucleotide sequence: TGTGCCAGCCTCGGGGCTAGCGGGAGGGGTACGCAGTATTTT. Translated, it gives CASLGASGRGTQYF.

The rearrangement links TRBV5-1 to TRBJ2-2; D call uncertain. V gave up 4 bases and J gave up 9 bases, with 7 bases separating them. The CDR3 loop spans 11 amino acids. Germline V gene sequence: CDR1 SGHRS, CDR2 YFSETQ. CDR3 residues: CASSESRELFF. CDR3 in DNA: TGCGCCAGCAGCGAGAGCAGGGAGCTGTTTTTT.

The chain recombines TRBV5-5 with TRBJ1-6, with 7 bases lining up with TRBD1. The junction had 1 base not matched to a gene; V was cut back by 3 bases and J by 4 bases. The CDR3 runs 14 residues. CDR1 is SGHKS, CDR2 YYEKEE, per germline (reference sequence). CDR3: CASSWTGYNSPLHF. The CDR3, as DNA: TGTGCCAGCAGCTGGACAGGATATAATTCACCCCTCCACTTT.